Listed here is a single TCR beta chain. This entry belongs to a study of blood T cell repertoires in COVID-19. Overall study context: Sites across the United States, Italy and Spain contributed samples from acute and convalescent COVID-19. Nucleic acid was either cDNA or gDNA, and it came from T cells, B-cell-depleted T cells, or PBMCs.

The CDR3 sequence is 16 residues long. The germline gives CDR1 MGHRA, CDR2 YSYEKL. V was clipped by 3 bases and J by 1 base, with 15 bases between them. The repertoire was sequenced with immunoSEQ multiplex PCR; TCRdb's copy has only in-frame clones and lacks some. The top ten clones hold 0.97% of a sample with over 350,000 clones, 70% to 90% of them seen once. The chain recombines TRBV4-1 with TRBJ2-5; D is possibly TRBD1 (6 bases). Sequenced sample: PBMCs or T cells enriched from blood (not recorded which). The clonotype comes from a woman aged 30 to 39 with acute COVID-19. The CDR3 sequence is CASSQGEGDTQETQYF. CDR3 in DNA: TGCGCCAGCAGCCAGGGAGAAGGGGACACCCAAGAGACCCAGTACTTC.